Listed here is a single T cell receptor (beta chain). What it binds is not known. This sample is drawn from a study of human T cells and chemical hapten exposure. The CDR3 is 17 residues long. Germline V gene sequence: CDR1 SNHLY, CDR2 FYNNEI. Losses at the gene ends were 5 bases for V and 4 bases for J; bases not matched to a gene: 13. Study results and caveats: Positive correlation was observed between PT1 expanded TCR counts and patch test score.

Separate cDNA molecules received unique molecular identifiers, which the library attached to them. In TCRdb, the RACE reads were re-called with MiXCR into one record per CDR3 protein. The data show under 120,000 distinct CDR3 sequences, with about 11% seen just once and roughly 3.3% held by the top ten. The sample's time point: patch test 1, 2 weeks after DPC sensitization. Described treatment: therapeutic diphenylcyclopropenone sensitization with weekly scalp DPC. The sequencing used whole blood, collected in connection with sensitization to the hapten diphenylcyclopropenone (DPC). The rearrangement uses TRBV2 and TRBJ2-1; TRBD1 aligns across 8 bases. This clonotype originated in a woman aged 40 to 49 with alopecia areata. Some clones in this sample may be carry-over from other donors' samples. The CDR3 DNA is TGTGCCAGCAGTTCACTTTACAGGGGGGACTTGTACAATGAGCAGTTCTTC. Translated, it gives CASSSLYRGDLYNEQFF.